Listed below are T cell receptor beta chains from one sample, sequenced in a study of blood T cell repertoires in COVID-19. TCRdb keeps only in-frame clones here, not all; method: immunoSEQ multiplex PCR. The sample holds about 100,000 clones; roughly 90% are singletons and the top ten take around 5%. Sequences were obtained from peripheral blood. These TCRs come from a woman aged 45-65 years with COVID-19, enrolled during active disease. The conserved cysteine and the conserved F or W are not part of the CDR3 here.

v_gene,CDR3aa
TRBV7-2,ASSLAGQLNTEAF
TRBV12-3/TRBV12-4,ASSSGVNQPQH
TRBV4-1,ASSQVNLVSTDTQY
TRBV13,ASSPPISNYGYT
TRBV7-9,ASSRGSGEPDTQY
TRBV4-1,ASSRQMGQGAGANVLT
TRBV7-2,ASSLGTSGGLNTQY
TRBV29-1,SVGGPGFYEQY
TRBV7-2,ASSWGQMIGEQF
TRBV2,ASSDLEGPDTQY
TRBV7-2,ASSSRRTSGGSTDTQY
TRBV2,ASSEARGLASEETQY
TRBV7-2,ASSKGQLQETQY
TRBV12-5,ASGLTAGGVLREQY
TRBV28,ASSLGGRQPQH
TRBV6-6,ASSYSEGNQPQH
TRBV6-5,ASGGVDEQF
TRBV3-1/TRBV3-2,ASSPSYEQY
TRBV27,ASSQQGYGYT
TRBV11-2,ASTSGRGKDTQY
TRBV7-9,ASSLSGGGSYNEQF
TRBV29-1,SVGRLTEGEQY
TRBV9,ASSASGDPSETQY
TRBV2,ASRRGLAGQETQY
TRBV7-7,ASSLSLLAGQETQY
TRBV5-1,ASSDSGVTGGSEKLF
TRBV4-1,ASSPEGVLPSSSYNSPLH
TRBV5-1,ASSLGGNSGNTIY
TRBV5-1,ASSLAGNTEAF
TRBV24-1,ATSDAGTGYETQY
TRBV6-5,ASSYGTDYGYT
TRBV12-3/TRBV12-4,ASKRGATNTQY
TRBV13,ASSMDRAHEQF
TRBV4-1,ASSQVGSSGNTIY
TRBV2,ASSEDSGFRSYT
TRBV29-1,SVLAMYGEKLF
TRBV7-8,ASSLAPGRYEQY
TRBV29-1,SVEDGTATNEKLF
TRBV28,ASKPGGLRNEQF
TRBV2,ASETITGAGSPLH
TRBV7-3,ASSSPDRNEQF
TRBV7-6,ASSRPQGRAF
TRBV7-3,ASSMGQGAGEQF
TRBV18,ASSSQGRDTEAF
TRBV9,ASSVETVMNTEAF
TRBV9,ASSPRQGTNTEAF
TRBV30,AWSVQGNEKLF
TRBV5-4,ASSEDSINTGELF
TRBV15,ATSRAGGGVNQPQH
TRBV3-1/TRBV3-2,ASSQRTRAGYT
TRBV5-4,ASSSLLETQY
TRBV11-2,ASSPEGVGYT
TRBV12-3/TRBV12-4,ASSRTGVYT
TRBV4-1,ASSQLIAGVHEQF
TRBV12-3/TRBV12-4,ASSFGVETQY
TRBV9,ASSVAGVNSPLH
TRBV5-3,ARSFRLTYEQY
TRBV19,ATSSQGIYSGNTIY
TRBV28,ASKLAGADNEQF